This T cell receptor (beta chain) was observed in a study of PD-1 blockade in classical Hodgkin lymphoma. Study-level findings and limits: CD4+ TCR diversity, unlike CD8+, climbed significantly by C4D1. As was reported, newly diagnosed patients showed lower baseline TCR diversity than healthy donors did.

Germline lookup yields CDR1 SGHNT and CDR2 YENEEA. Trimming removed 2 bases from V and 6 bases from J, with 12 bases in between. The CDR3 totals 14 residues. The table came from immunoSEQ multiplex PCR; TCRdb's copy has only in-frame clones and leaves some out. The sample records more than 40,000 clones, 80% being singletons. This clone has only one observation. What it binds is not known. As to time point: cycle 4 day 1 (C4D1), after six to seven weeks of nivolumab. Exposure to brentuximab vedotin varied, and each patient had relapsed following autologous stem cell transplantation. The chain recombines TRBV11-3 with TRBJ2-3, with D perhaps given as TRBD1 or TRBD2 (5 bases each). This clonotype was sampled from a human donor with classical Hodgkin lymphoma. The input for sequencing was peripheral blood mononuclear cells (PBMCs), taken before the fourth cycle of nivolumab. The CDR3 DNA sequence: TGTGCCAGCAGCTTATATAGGGGACCCGATACGCAGTATTTT. Protein sequence: CASSLYRGPDTQYF.